These T cell receptor beta chains were read from a single sample in a study of T cell responses to AZD1222 COVID-19 vaccine. TCRdb's table, derived via immunoSEQ multiplex PCR, lists solely in-frame clones and lacks some. The profile shows some 100,000 clones, 90% of them singletons. Sequencing used peripheral blood, obtained on day 0 of AZD1222 vaccination. The receptors come from an adult in good health. Both conserved end residues are part of each CDR3. The D gene is left open where the match is weak. A clone size is listed for some rows: how often the clone was seen (once, few, many), or a class if it is expanded.

D gene: TRBD1
J gene: TRBJ1-6
V gene: TRBV14
clone size: NA
CDR3 protein: CASSHRQGGSPLHF
CDR3 DNA: TGTGCCAGCAGCCATCGACAGGGGGGCTCACCCCTCCACTTT

D gene: NA
J gene: TRBJ2-5
V gene: TRBV27
clone size: NA
CDR3 protein: CASRRWISAETQYF
CDR3 DNA: TGTGCCAGCAGGAGATGGATAAGTGCTGAGACCCAGTACTTC

D gene: TRBD1
J gene: TRBJ2-7
V gene: TRBV7-2
clone size: NA
CDR3 protein: CASSFSGQTYEQYF
CDR3 DNA: TGTGCCAGCAGCTTTTCGGGACAGACCTACGAGCAGTACTTC

D gene: NA
J gene: TRBJ1-1
V gene: TRBV7-8
clone size: NA
CDR3 protein: CASSSGITEAFF
CDR3 DNA: TGTGCCAGCAGCTCTGGGATTACTGAAGCTTTCTTT

D gene: NA
J gene: TRBJ1-2
V gene: TRBV7-9
clone size: NA
CDR3 protein: CASSLSGTRVYGYTF
CDR3 DNA: TGTGCCAGCAGCTTAAGTGGGACACGAGTCTATGGCTACACCTTC

D gene: NA
J gene: TRBJ2-3
V gene: TRBV3-1/TRBV3-2
clone size: NA
CDR3 protein: CASSQGTHTDTQYF
CDR3 DNA: TGTGCCAGCAGCCAGGGGACACACACAGATACGCAGTATTTT

D gene: NA
J gene: TRBJ2-7
V gene: TRBV28
clone size: once
CDR3 protein: CASSLPGPYEQYF
CDR3 DNA: TGTGCCAGCAGTTTACCCGGACCCTACGAGCAGTACTTC

D gene: NA
J gene: TRBJ2-3
V gene: TRBV27
clone size: NA
CDR3 protein: CASSLSAGNTDTQYF
CDR3 DNA: TGTGCCAGCAGTTTATCCGCAGGGAACACAGATACGCAGTATTTT

D gene: NA
J gene: TRBJ1-1
V gene: TRBV5-1
clone size: NA
CDR3 protein: CASSPALVDTEAFF
CDR3 DNA: TGCGCCAGCAGCCCTGCTTTGGTCGACACTGAAGCTTTCTTT

D gene: NA
J gene: TRBJ1-2
V gene: TRBV19
clone size: NA
CDR3 protein: CAVTGRELGYTF
CDR3 DNA: TGTGCCGTAACGGGCAGGGAACTTGGCTACACCTTC

D gene: TRBD1
J gene: TRBJ1-1
V gene: TRBV10-3
clone size: few
CDR3 protein: CAIRPGQNLNTEAFF
CDR3 DNA: TGTGCCATCAGGCCGGGACAGAACTTGAACACTGAAGCTTTCTTT

D gene: NA
J gene: TRBJ1-2
V gene: TRBV7-2
clone size: once
CDR3 protein: CASSPGQRPGYGYTF
CDR3 DNA: TGTGCCAGCAGCCCAGGACAGCGGCCTGGCTATGGCTACACCTTC

D gene: TRBD2
J gene: TRBJ2-7
V gene: TRBV12-3/TRBV12-4
clone size: few
CDR3 protein: CASTRGGRVQYF
CDR3 DNA: TGTGCCAGCACCCGGGGGGGGAGAGTGCAGTACTTC

D gene: NA
J gene: TRBJ1-2
V gene: TRBV6-1
clone size: NA
CDR3 protein: CASSEWGGYGYTF
CDR3 DNA: TGTGCCAGCAGTGAATGGGGGGGGTATGGCTACACCTTC

D gene: NA
J gene: TRBJ1-5
V gene: TRBV7-9
clone size: NA
CDR3 protein: CASSPDGFQPQHF
CDR3 DNA: TGTGCCAGCAGCCCGGACGGATTTCAGCCCCAGCATTTT

D gene: NA
J gene: TRBJ1-2
V gene: TRBV13
clone size: NA
CDR3 protein: CASSHGGDYGYTF
CDR3 DNA: TGTGCCAGCAGCCATGGGGGTGACTATGGCTACACCTTC

D gene: NA
J gene: TRBJ1-3
V gene: TRBV6-5
clone size: NA
CDR3 protein: CASVGVESSGNTIYF
CDR3 DNA: TGTGCCAGCGTAGGGGTGGAGAGCTCTGGAAACACCATATATTTT

D gene: NA
J gene: TRBJ1-2
V gene: TRBV7-9
clone size: NA
CDR3 protein: CASSLRPVDINYGYTF
CDR3 DNA: TGTGCCAGCAGCCTACGTCCAGTTGACATTAACTATGGCTACACCTTC

D gene: NA
J gene: TRBJ2-1
V gene: TRBV19
clone size: NA
CDR3 protein: CASSIGRRNEQFF
CDR3 DNA: TGTGCCAGTAGTATCGGCAGGAGAAATGAGCAGTTCTTC

D gene: TRBD2
J gene: TRBJ2-7
V gene: TRBV6-2/TRBV6-3
clone size: NA
CDR3 protein: CASSYYGGAYEQYF
CDR3 DNA: TGTGCCAGCAGTTACTACGGGGGGGCTTACGAGCAGTACTTC

D gene: TRBD2
J gene: TRBJ2-5
V gene: TRBV30
clone size: NA
CDR3 protein: CAWSVGFSGGYQETQYF
CDR3 DNA: TGTGCCTGGAGTGTGGGTTTTAGCGGGGGGTACCAAGAGACCCAGTACTTC

D gene: NA
J gene: TRBJ2-3
V gene: TRBV6-6
clone size: NA
CDR3 protein: CASSSYDTQYF
CDR3 DNA: TGTGCCAGCAGTTCATACGATACGCAGTATTTT

D gene: NA
J gene: TRBJ2-7
V gene: TRBV2
clone size: NA
CDR3 protein: CASSVYSEQYF
CDR3 DNA: TGTGCCAGCAGTGTCTATTCCGAGCAGTACTTC

D gene: NA
J gene: TRBJ2-1
V gene: TRBV5-4
clone size: NA
CDR3 protein: CASSLDSGGRNEQFF
CDR3 DNA: TGTGCCAGCAGCTTGGATTCGGGGGGCCGCAATGAGCAGTTCTTC

D gene: NA
J gene: TRBJ1-1
V gene: TRBV14
clone size: few
CDR3 protein: CASSQGGIEAFF
CDR3 DNA: TGTGCCAGCAGCCAAGGGGGAATTGAAGCTTTCTTT

D gene: NA
J gene: TRBJ1-6
V gene: TRBV4-1
clone size: NA
CDR3 protein: CASSQVAGVGSPLHF
CDR3 DNA: TGCGCCAGCAGCCAAGTTGCGGGCGTGGGTTCACCCCTCCACTTT

D gene: NA
J gene: TRBJ1-1
V gene: TRBV28
clone size: NA
CDR3 protein: CASSPLEARVNTEAFF
CDR3 DNA: TGTGCCAGCAGTCCCCTCGAGGCCAGGGTGAACACTGAAGCTTTCTTT

D gene: NA
J gene: TRBJ2-7
V gene: TRBV5-1
clone size: NA
CDR3 protein: CASSPAAADYEQYF
CDR3 DNA: TGCGCCAGCAGCCCGGCGGCAGCCGACTACGAGCAGTACTTC

D gene: NA
J gene: TRBJ2-3
V gene: TRBV7-9
clone size: NA
CDR3 protein: CASSLNDPTDTQYF
CDR3 DNA: TGTGCCAGCAGCTTAAACGACCCCACAGATACGCAGTATTTT

D gene: NA
J gene: TRBJ2-6
V gene: TRBV2
clone size: NA
CDR3 protein: CASSGLSGANVLTF
CDR3 DNA: TGTGCCAGCAGTGGATTATCTGGGGCCAACGTCCTGACTTTC

D gene: NA
J gene: TRBJ1-1
V gene: TRBV24-1
clone size: NA
CDR3 protein: CATSDGGWTEAFF
CDR3 DNA: TGTGCCACCAGCGATGGGGGGTGGACTGAAGCTTTCTTT

D gene: NA
J gene: TRBJ2-1
V gene: TRBV3-1/TRBV3-2
clone size: NA
CDR3 protein: CASSQFLGTEQFF
CDR3 DNA: TGTGCCAGCAGCCAATTCCTCGGGACAGAGCAGTTCTTC

D gene: TRBD1
J gene: TRBJ1-2
V gene: TRBV6-5
clone size: NA
CDR3 protein: CASSYDRDSPSPGYTF
CDR3 DNA: TGTGCCAGCAGTTACGACCGGGACAGCCCCAGTCCTGGCTACACCTTC

D gene: NA
J gene: TRBJ1-6
V gene: TRBV3-1/TRBV3-2
clone size: few
CDR3 protein: CASSQYRVGDSPLHF
CDR3 DNA: TGTGCCAGCAGCCAATACAGGGTGGGGGATTCACCCCTCCACTTT

D gene: TRBD1
J gene: TRBJ1-1
V gene: TRBV19
clone size: NA
CDR3 protein: CASSRQGAMNTEAFF
CDR3 DNA: TGTGCCAGTAGTAGACAGGGGGCTATGAACACTGAAGCTTTCTTT

D gene: NA
J gene: TRBJ2-7
V gene: TRBV2
clone size: NA
CDR3 protein: CASAFSYEQYF
CDR3 DNA: TGTGCCAGCGCGTTTAGCTACGAGCAGTACTTC

D gene: NA
J gene: TRBJ1-4
V gene: TRBV3-1/TRBV3-2
clone size: NA
CDR3 protein: CASSARGAATNEKLFF
CDR3 DNA: TGTGCCAGCAGCGCCCGGGGGGCAGCAACTAATGAAAAACTGTTTTTT

D gene: TRBD2
J gene: TRBJ2-2
V gene: TRBV5-1
clone size: NA
CDR3 protein: CASSNLAGDTGELFF
CDR3 DNA: TGCGCCAGCAGTAATCTAGCGGGGGACACCGGGGAGCTGTTTTTT

D gene: NA
J gene: TRBJ1-1
V gene: TRBV24-1
clone size: few
CDR3 protein: CATSDLTYTEAFF
CDR3 DNA: TGTGCCACCAGTGATTTAACCTACACTGAAGCTTTCTTT

D gene: NA
J gene: TRBJ2-5
V gene: TRBV5-1
clone size: few
CDR3 protein: CASSLDAMGETQYF
CDR3 DNA: TGCGCCAGCAGCTTGGACGCCATGGGAGAGACCCAGTACTTC

D gene: NA
J gene: TRBJ1-2
V gene: TRBV12-3/TRBV12-4
clone size: NA
CDR3 protein: CASSLGGDGYTF
CDR3 DNA: TGTGCCAGCAGTTTAGGAGGGGATGGCTACACCTTC

D gene: NA
J gene: TRBJ1-1
V gene: TRBV6-2/TRBV6-3
clone size: NA
CDR3 protein: CASSGPTHLVNAEAFF
CDR3 DNA: TGTGCCAGCAGTGGACCGACACATTTGGTGAATGCTGAAGCTTTCTTT

D gene: TRBD1
J gene: TRBJ1-5
V gene: TRBV18
clone size: NA
CDR3 protein: CASSANRQGGQPQHF
CDR3 DNA: TGTGCCAGCTCAGCCAATCGACAGGGTGGGCAGCCCCAGCATTTT